The 26 T cell receptor beta chains given below trace back to one sample, sequenced in a study of T cells expressing NK-cell markers. From its re-call of the 5' RACE reads, TCRdb lists each CDR3 protein once, without DNA. The specimen's table records 500,000 to 700,000 distinct CDR3 sequences. The source material was blood T cells: a sorted CD56 or NKG2C T cell subset, CD4+ or CD8+ T cells, or bulk PBMC T cells (not recorded which). The receptors were sampled from a young man in good health.

CDR3: CASSAWAGVTPYEQYF. The V call is TRBV9, the J call TRBJ2-7; lacking DNA, the TRBD2 call made by TCRdb goes unchecked. The CDR3 totals 16 residues. The germline CDR1 and CDR2 sequences are SGDLS and YYNGEE.

This chain connects TRBV7-9 to TRBJ2-5. The CDR3 covers 14 residues. Germline V CDR1 and CDR2: SEHNR, FQNEAQ (reference sequence). The CDR3 sequence: CASSLATIQETQYF.

The chain employs TRBV12-3 or TRBV12-4 and TRBJ2-5. CDR3 length: 13 residues. The CDR3 loop reads CASSSGNRETQYF.

The chain carries TRBV9 and TRBJ2-3; lacking DNA, the TRBD2 call made by TCRdb goes unchecked. The CDR3 covers 15 residues. From germline, CDR1 is SGDLS and CDR2 YYNGEE. CDR3: CASGPSGLSTDTQYF.

The J gene is TRBJ1-1, the V gene TRBV4-1; TCRdb indicates TRBD1, and absent DNA this call remains unverified. The CDR3 has 15 amino acids. CDR1 MGHRA and CDR2 YSYEKL come from the germline V gene. CDR3 sequence: CASSPLPGGYTEAFF.

The rearrangement links TRBV20-1 to TRBJ2-3; the TRBD2 assignment by TCRdb is unverifiable without DNA. CDR3 length: 15 residues. Germline V gene sequence: CDR1 DFQATT, CDR2 SNEGSKA (reference sequence). CDR3 residues: CSAAILAGAPDTQYF.

The chain recombines TRBV2 with TRBJ2-1; TCRdb's D call of TRBD1 is untestable without DNA. There are 16 residues in the CDR3. Per the germline V gene, CDR1 is SNHLY and CDR2 is FYNNEI. CDR3 in amino acids: CASEPRLGGVYNEQFF.

This chain links TRBV20-1 with TRBJ2-1; the TCRdb D gene call, TRBD2, has no DNA to confirm it. Germline loops: CDR1 DFQATT, CDR2 SNEGSKA (reference sequence). CDR3 length: 15 residues. CDR3 sequence reads: CSARGRAGGRVEQFF.

V usage is TRBV20-1 and J usage is TRBJ1-1; TCRdb designates TRBD1, a call that cannot be tested without DNA. Germline values: CDR1 DFQATT, CDR2 SNEGSKA (reference sequence). CDR3 size: 14 residues. The CDR3 here is CSARSIDRYTEAFF.

The J gene is TRBJ2-5, the V gene TRBV5-1; checking the TCRdb D call of TRBD2 is not possible without DNA. The CDR3 spans 14 residues. Germline V lookup: CDR1 SGHRS, CDR2 YFSETQ. CDR3 region: CARGLAEFQETQYF.

The chain carries TRBV5-6 and TRBJ2-1. Germline CDR1 SGHDT, CDR2 YYEEEE. The CDR3 is made up of 14 amino acids. The CDR3 protein is CASSLFHSGNEQFF.

The gene calls are TRBV18 and TRBJ2-6; there is no DNA to check the TCRdb D call of TRBD1. CDR1 and CDR2 (germline): KGHSH, LQKENI. There are 17 residues in the CDR3. CDR3 protein: CASSPTGVPLGANVLTF.

This sequence joins TRBV2 and TRBJ2-1. From germline, CDR1 is SNHLY and CDR2 FYNNEI. The CDR3 totals 16 residues. The chain's CDR3 is CASREGTADSYNEQFF.

J is TRBJ1-2 and V is TRBV29-1; TCRdb picks TRBD1, but there is no DNA to check that call. CDR1 and CDR2 from the germline V gene are SQVTM and ANQGSEA. The CDR3 loop spans 11 amino acids. The CDR3 loop is CSVTGYYGYTF.

The rearrangement uses TRBV5-1 and TRBJ2-5. Germline V gives CDR1 SGHRS, CDR2 YFSETQ. The CDR3 spans 14 residues. The CDR3 here is CASSLVHIQETQYF.

The rearrangement joins TRBV2 to TRBJ2-3. CDR1 and CDR2 (germline): SNHLY, FYNNEI. The CDR3 consists of 15 residues. The CDR3 sequence: CASSLAGSFTDTQYF.

The chain has TRBV5-1 and TRBJ2-1; TCRdb indicates TRBD2, and absent DNA this call remains unverified. The germline V gene has CDR1 SGHRS and CDR2 YFSETQ. The CDR3 is 13 residues long. The CDR3 spells CASSWSGGNEQFF.

J is TRBJ2-1 and V is TRBV12-3 or TRBV12-4. The CDR3 extends over 13 amino acids. The CDR3 loop is CASMVSAEFEQFF.

The chain couples TRBV21-1 to TRBJ1-2; TCRdb selects TRBD1, and the lack of DNA leaves this call unchecked. TRBV21-1 is a listed pseudogene. The CDR3 length is 12 residues. The CDR3 loop is CEFPTGNYGYTF.

This sequence joins TRBV3-1 and TRBJ2-1; TCRdb indicates TRBD1, and absent DNA this call remains unverified. CDR3 size: 13 residues. CDR1 is LGHDT and CDR2 is YNNKEL in the germline V gene (reference sequence). The CDR3 spells CASSQRGGEGLFF.

The V gene is TRBV29-1, the J gene TRBJ2-1; the D gene TCRdb calls, TRBD1, cannot be checked with no DNA. CDR3 length: 15 residues. CDR1 is SQVTM, CDR2 ANQGSEA, per germline. The chain's CDR3 is CSVTGTGETYNEQFF.

The chain is built from TRBV9 and TRBJ2-2; the TCRdb D gene call, TRBD1, has no DNA to confirm it. Per the germline V gene, CDR1 is SGDLS and CDR2 is YYNGEE. This CDR3 is built from 15 residues. CDR3 sequence reads: CASSAPGRNTGELFF.

The chain carries TRBV10-3 and TRBJ1-6; TCRdb selects TRBD1, and the lack of DNA leaves this call unchecked. This CDR3 region has 15 residues. Germline lookup yields CDR1 ENHRY and CDR2 SYGVKD. Here the CDR3 reads CAISGQALSGSPLHF.

V is TRBV7-8 and J is TRBJ2-4; the D call of TRBD2 rests on TCRdb alone, since no DNA is present to check it. The CDR3 spans 17 residues. Germline CDR1 SGHVS, CDR2 FQNEAQ. The CDR3: CASSLDSTLIRQNIQYF.

J is TRBJ2-1 and V is TRBV5-1. CDR3 length equals 14 residues. Germline values: CDR1 SGHRS, CDR2 YFSETQ. CDR3 sequence reads: CASSLGPHSDEQFF.

V gene TRBV7-6 combines with J gene TRBJ2-3; checking the TCRdb D call of TRBD2 is not possible without DNA. CDR1 and CDR2 from the germline V gene are SGHVS and FNYEAQ. The CDR3 extends over 17 amino acids. CDR3 loop: CASSPVTSGGLTDTQYF.